This T cell receptor beta chain appears in the sequencing data of a study of cytomegalovirus exposure and HLA in healthy donors. Study details: Among approximately 400 genotyped donors, roughly 81% fell in the Caucasian-associated ancestry cluster. General study findings and limits: TCR sequences were mostly rare, though some public TCRs occurred in many donors. Donors belonging to an Asian-associated ancestry cluster reportedly showed fewer N-insertions in productive TCRs than the approximately 680-donor mean, according to what a later analysis found.

The sample holds one count of this clone. Antigen: not known. Primers: 60 Vbeta forward and 13 Jbeta reverse. Profiling relied on immunoSEQ multiplex PCR, and the TCRdb table lists in-frame clones only, not all of them. The data hold around 130,000 clones, with approximately 80% observed a single time. The length of the CDR3 is 16 residues. V lost 6 bases and J lost 0; bases outside the gene matches: 7. From germline, CDR1 is MNHEY and CDR2 SMNVEV (reference sequence). The receptor was derived from a middle-aged woman in good health and CMV-seronegative. Sequenced: PBMCs. The chain links TRBV27 to TRBJ2-3; 9 nucleotides align to TRBD1. The CDR3 reads CASSSTGGWSTDTQYF. The DNA of the CDR3 is TGTGCCAGCAGCAGTACAGGGGGCTGGAGCACAGATACGCAGTATTTT.